Shown below are 31 T cell receptor beta chains from a single sample sequenced in a study of persistence of HIV-infected CD4 T cells. Sequencing used immunoSEQ version 4 in survey mode. The repertoire was sequenced with immunoSEQ multiplex PCR; TCRdb's copy has only in-frame clones and lacks some. The sample records more than 35,000 clones, about 85% being singletons. Their target antigens are unknown. Stimulation used around 9.1 ug/mL lysate from CMV-infected fibroblasts. Memory cells lacking CD40L and CD69 with high CD45RO were sorted. This sample comprised CD4+ T cells sorted from PBMCs after approximately 19-hour stimulation, obtained from a patient who received antiretroviral therapy. The receptors shown here come from an adult man with HIV who was CMV-seropositive.

This clone was detected a few times. The chain employs TRBV2 and TRBJ1-1; the D is unclear. V was clipped by 6 bases and J by 8 bases, with 13 bases between them. There are 12 residues in the CDR3. CDR1 is SNHLY, CDR2 FYNNEI, per germline. The CDR3 reads CASSPGRREAFF. The CDR3 DNA follows: TGTGCCAGCAGCCCAGGCCGTCGGGAAGCTTTCTTT.

This clone was observed a handful of times. The J gene is TRBJ2-3, the V gene TRBV24-1, with D perhaps given as TRBD1 or TRBD2 (5 bases each). CDR1 KGHDR and CDR2 SFDVKD come from the germline V gene. The CDR3 totals 13 residues. Trimming shortened V by 11 bases and J by 5 bases, and 16 bases separated the two germline ends. The CDR3 is CAIARGARDTQYF. The CDR3 coding sequence is TGTGCCATCGCCCGAGGGGCTCGAGATACGCAGTATTTT.

This CDR3 is CASVTGSQPQHF. The DNA of the CDR3 is TGTGCCAGTGTAACGGGGTCTCAGCCCCAGCATTTT. The chain recombines TRBV28 with TRBJ1-5, with D unclear. CDR3 size: 12 residues. Trimming removed 9 bases from V and 6 bases from J, with 12 bases in between. Germline-derived CDR1 and CDR2 are MDHEN and SYDVKM.

This chain joins TRBV2 and TRBJ1-2; tentative D call: TRBD1 (5 bases). The CDR3 extends over 16 amino acids. With 3 bases removed from V and 4 bases from J, the gap between germline ends came to 18 bases. The germline gives CDR1 SNHLY, CDR2 FYNNEI. The CDR3: CASSDGGGLWGYGYTF. The CDR3 DNA is TGTGCCAGCAGTGACGGGGGGGGACTCTGGGGCTATGGCTACACCTTC.

This chain connects TRBV19 to TRBJ2-2, with 7 bases lining up with TRBD1. The CDR3 contains 16 residues. With V trimmed by 2 bases and J by 6 bases, 9 bases remained unmatched. Germline V gene lookup returns CDR1 LNHDA and CDR2 SQIVND (reference sequence). The CDR3 nucleotides read TGTGCCAGTAGTATAAGGACAGGCCTTTTTTCCGGGGAGCTGTTTTTT. Amino acid sequence: CASSIRTGLFSGELFF.

The chain couples TRBV24-1 to TRBJ2-3; 11 nucleotides match TRBD1. V trimming: 0 bases; J trimming: 2 bases; junction bases outside the gene matches: 3. CDR1 is KGHDR, CDR2 SFDVKD, per germline. The CDR3 runs to 17 residues. Written as DNA, the CDR3 is TGTGCCACCAGTGATTTGGGGGGACAGGGGGACACAGATACGCAGTATTTT. This gives the protein CATSDLGGQGDTDTQYF.

The chain links TRBV6-5 to TRBJ2-7; no definite D call. Germline assignment: CDR1 MNHEY and CDR2 SVGAGI. The V gene lost 2 bases and the J gene lost 2 bases, with 7 bases spanning the gap. There are 13 residues in the CDR3. The CDR3 nucleotides are TGTGCCAGCAGTTACGGCCCTACCTACGAGCAGTACTTC. This translates into CASSYGPTYEQYF.

The chain combines TRBV5-1 with TRBJ1-1; possible D gene TRBD1, 5 bases. Germline CDR1 and CDR2: SGHRS and YFSETQ. The CDR3 covers 13 residues. V shed 7 bases and J shed 3 bases, with 13 bases lying between them. The CDR3 reads CASLGLGDTEAFF. CDR3 DNA sequence: TGCGCCAGCCTAGGACTAGGGGACACTGAAGCTTTCTTT.

The chain carries TRBV29-1 and TRBJ2-7; D assignment may be TRBD1 or TRBD2 (6 bases each). Between the trimmed V and J ends, which lost 4 bases and 5 bases, there was a span of 15 bases. There are 13 residues in the CDR3. The germline gives CDR1 SQVTM, CDR2 ANQGSEA. The CDR3 protein is CSVGRGNRDEQYF. CDR3 in DNA: TGCAGCGTTGGGAGGGGGAACAGGGACGAGCAGTACTTC.

The chain couples TRBV6-6 to TRBJ2-1; 8 bases map to TRBD2. The CDR3 is 17 residues long. Trimming cost V 8 bases and J 5 bases; bases outside gene matches: 17. Germline CDR1 is MNHNY and CDR2 is SVGAGI (reference sequence). DNA of the CDR3: TGTGCCAGCGGTCACAGAACGGGGGGGCGAGTACACAATGAGCAGTTCTTC. Residues: CASGHRTGGRVHNEQFF.

The chain couples TRBV10-1 to TRBJ2-3; the D gene is possibly TRBD1 (5 bases). The germline V gene has CDR1 WNHNN and CDR2 SYGVQD (reference sequence). CDR3 length equals 15 residues. Trimming cost V 4 bases and J 1 base, with 12 bases left between them. The CDR3 protein is CASSGAARGTDTQYF. Here the CDR3 DNA reads TGCGCCAGCAGTGGGGCGGCCAGGGGCACAGATACGCAGTATTTT.

This clone was recorded once. The CDR3 DNA is TGTGCCAGCAGCCGAGAACGGACACAGAGCAATCAGCCCCAGCATTTT. The encoded protein is CASSRERTQSNQPQHF. The chain employs TRBV7-8 and TRBJ1-5, with D tentatively TRBD1 (5 bases). CDR3 size: 16 residues. From germline, CDR1 is SGHVS and CDR2 FQNEAQ. V gave up 5 bases and J gave up 1 base, with 15 bases separating them. Full variable domain (remainder filled in from reference TRBV7-8 and TRBJ1-5): GAGVSQSPRYKVAKRGQDVALRCDPISGHVSLFWYQQALGQGPEFLTYFQNEAQLDKSGLPSDRFFAERPEGSVSTLKIQRTQQEDSAVYLCASSRERTQSNQPQHFGDGTRLSIL.

This clone has just a few counts. In nucleotides, the CDR3 is TGTGCCAGCAGCCCCCCACCGCACTACGAGCAGTACTTC. It codes for CASSPPPHYEQYF. V usage is TRBV3-1 (or the pseudogene TRBV3-2) and J usage is TRBJ2-7; D gene ambiguous. CDR3 size: 13 residues. Germline loops: CDR1 LGHDT, CDR2 YNNKEL (reference sequence). The germline V and J ends were trimmed by 4 bases and 3 bases, with 10 bases remaining between them.

This clone was seen a handful of times. The rearrangement uses TRBV7-8 and TRBJ1-5; D gene ambiguous. V gave up 2 bases and J gave up 2 bases, with 10 bases separating them. CDR3 length: 15 amino acids. CDR1 is SGHVS and CDR2 is FQNEAQ in the germline V gene. The CDR3 nucleotides read TGTGCCAGCAGCTTAACAGAGATGGGCAATCAGCCCCAGCATTTT. Translated: CASSLTEMGNQPQHF. The variable domain in full, completed from reference TRBV7-8 and TRBJ1-5, reads GAGVSQSPRYKVAKRGQDVALRCDPISGHVSLFWYQQALGQGPEFLTYFQNEAQLDKSGLPSDRFFAERPEGSVSTLKIQRTQQEDSAVYLCASSLTEMGNQPQHFGDGTRLSIL.

The rearrangement links TRBV5-1 to TRBJ1-4; 8 positions match TRBD1. Losses at the gene ends were 3 bases for V and 4 bases for J; bases not matched to a gene: 5. Germline V CDR1 and CDR2: SGHRS, YFSETQ. CDR3 length: 15 amino acids. CDR3 bases: TGCGCCAGCAGCTCCGGGACAGGACTTAATGAAAAACTGTTTTTT. Its protein product is CASSSGTGLNEKLFF.

This clone was seen only once. The chain links TRBV27 to TRBJ1-4, with no clear D. Trimming pared 3 bases from V and 4 bases from J, leaving 12 bases between. The CDR3 runs 15 residues. CDR1 and CDR2 (germline): MNHEY, SMNVEV (reference sequence). In nucleotides, the CDR3 is TGTGCCAGCAGTTTCCTTGGGGTGGGTAATGAAAAACTGTTTTTT. This gives the protein CASSFLGVGNEKLFF.

This clone turned up a few times. The chain links TRBV5-3 to TRBJ2-7, with D perhaps TRBD1 (5 bases). TRBV5-3 is designated an ORF whose function remains uncertain. The CDR3 runs to 13 residues. The V and J ends lost 4 bases and 3 bases respectively, with 11 bases between them. The CDR3 DNA reads as TGTGCCAGAAGCAAGACAGATGGCTACGAGCAGTACTTC. Translating gives CARSKTDGYEQYF.

The rearrangement joins TRBV5-1 to TRBJ2-1, with TRBD2 as a possible D gene (5 bases). The CDR3 consists of 15 residues. The V end was cut by 1 base, the J end by 5 bases, with 13 bases between. The germline gives CDR1 SGHRS, CDR2 YFSETQ. The CDR3: CASSLRGSENNEQFF. As DNA, the CDR3 is TGCGCCAGCAGCTTGCGGGGTTCGGAAAACAATGAGCAGTTCTTC.

The chain recombines TRBV7-6 with TRBJ2-7; 11 bases fit TRBD1. CDR1 and CDR2 (germline): SGHVS, FNYEAQ. With 5 bases clipped from V and 3 bases from J, the junction kept 9 bases outside the gene matches. The CDR3 has 16 amino acids. CDR3 in DNA: TGTGCCAGCAGCACCCAGCCGGGACAGGGGGGCTACGAGCAGTACTTC. Its protein is CASSTQPGQGGYEQYF.

This chain connects TRBV2 to TRBJ2-1; possibly TRBD2 for D (7 bases). The CDR3 length is 12 residues. Trimming removed 0 bases at V and 13 bases at J, with 10 bases between. Germline CDR1 reads SNHLY; CDR2 reads FYNNEI. The CDR3 sequence is CASSEAGGLQFF. The CDR3 DNA reads TGTGCCAGCAGTGAAGCGGGGGGGCTCCAGTTCTTC.

This clone came up once. The chain recombines TRBV5-1 with TRBJ1-3, with 10 bases lining up with TRBD1. Germline loops: CDR1 SGHRS, CDR2 YFSETQ. The CDR3 contains 16 residues. V trimming: 1 base; J trimming: 3 bases; junction bases outside the gene matches: 4. Here the CDR3 DNA reads TGCGCCAGCAGCTTGCCCGGGACAGGGGTTGGAAACACCATATATTTT. It specifies CASSLPGTGVGNTIYF.

V is TRBV19 and J is TRBJ2-2; tentative D call: TRBD2 (6 bases). The CDR3 has 16 amino acids. V was clipped by 6 bases and J by 0 bases, with 14 bases between them. Germline lookup yields CDR1 LNHDA and CDR2 SQIVND (reference sequence). CDR3: CASSPLGGSNTGELFF. CDR3 sequence (DNA): TGTGCCAGTAGCCCCCTGGGGGGATCGAACACCGGGGAGCTGTTTTTT.

This chain joins TRBV18 and TRBJ1-5; D not resolved. The germline CDR1 and CDR2 sequences are KGHSH and LQKENI. Trimming took 2 bases from V and 4 from J, leaving 6 bases between them. CDR3 length: 13 residues. The CDR3 spells CASSPGINQPQHF. DNA of the CDR3: TGTGCCAGCTCACCAGGGATTAATCAGCCCCAGCATTTT. The full variable domain, in which reference TRBV18 and TRBJ1-5 provide the parts outside the CDR3, is NAGVMQNPRHLVRRRGQEARLRCSPMKGHSHVYWYRQLPEEGLKFMVYLQKENIIDESGMPKERFSAEFPKEGPSILRIQQVVRGDSAAYFCASSPGINQPQHFGDGTRLSIL.

This clone was detected a few times. This chain uses TRBV6-5 with TRBJ1-1; 8 nucleotides line up with TRBD1. The germline gives CDR1 MNHEY, CDR2 SVGAGI. The junction had 2 bases not matched to a gene; V was cut back by 2 bases and J by 9 bases. There are 12 residues in the CDR3. Here the CDR3 reads CASSYPGGKAFF. As DNA, the CDR3 is TGTGCCAGCAGTTACCCAGGGGGCAAAGCTTTCTTT.

V gene TRBV6-5 combines with J gene TRBJ1-6, with 7 bases lining up with TRBD1. The V gene's germline CDR1 is MNHEY and CDR2 SVGAGI. The J segment lost 7 bases and the V segment lost 7 bases, leaving 7 bases of the junction unmatched. This CDR3 is built from 14 residues. The CDR3 protein is CASTETGRNSPLHF. DNA of the CDR3: TGTGCCAGCACAGAGACAGGGAGGAATTCACCCCTCCACTTT.

The chain has TRBV4-1 and TRBJ1-5; D might be TRBD1 (6 bases). The CDR3 is 17 residues long. The germline V gene encodes CDR1 MGHRA and CDR2 YSYEKL. Between the trimmed V and J ends, which lost 1 base and 2 bases, there was a span of 15 bases. CDR3 DNA: TGCGCCAGCAGCCAAGTTTCACAGGGTTTTGGCAATCAGCCCCAGCATTTT. Protein: CASSQVSQGFGNQPQHF.

V and J are TRBV7-6 and TRBJ1-4; D remains unclear. Trimming removed 5 bases at V and 3 bases at J, with 16 bases between. This CDR3 has 16 residues. Germline-derived CDR1 and CDR2 are SGHVS and FNYEAQ. The CDR3 reads CASSLLTRGANEKLFF. The CDR3, as DNA: TGTGCCAGCAGCCTTCTCACCCGCGGGGCTAATGAAAAACTGTTTTTT.

The gene calls are TRBV28 and TRBJ1-5; possible D gene TRBD1, 5 bases. CDR3 length equals 14 residues. The V and J ends lost 6 bases and 8 bases respectively, with 17 bases between them. Germline CDR1 and CDR2: MDHEN and SYDVKM. The CDR3 is CASRTEAQLKPQHF. Written as DNA, the CDR3 is TGTGCCAGCAGGACAGAGGCCCAGTTGAAGCCCCAGCATTTT.

The chain has TRBV3-1 (or the pseudogene TRBV3-2) and TRBJ2-1; tentatively, D is TRBD2 (7 bases). The CDR3 sequence is 15 residues long. Germline CDR1 LGHDT, CDR2 YNNKEL (reference sequence). V was pared by 0 bases and J by 10 bases, with 16 bases between. The DNA of the CDR3 is TGTGCCAGCAGCCAAGAGGGCGGGGGCCGGGGAGAGCAGTTCTTC. Its protein is CASSQEGGGRGEQFF.

This rearrangement joins TRBV15 to TRBJ2-5; 7 bases map to TRBD1. The CDR3 is 14 amino acids. The germline V gene has CDR1 LNHNV and CDR2 YYDKDF (reference sequence). Trimming removed 9 bases from V and 1 base from J; junction bases left unmatched: 8. The CDR3 DNA follows: TGTGCCACACGGGACAGTAAAACCCAAGAGACCCAGTACTTC. It is translated as CATRDSKTQETQYF.

The chain employs TRBV7-3 and TRBJ2-2; D gene unclear. The CDR3 runs 15 residues. Germline CDR1 and CDR2: SGHTA and FQGTGA. Trimming removed 1 base at V and 1 base at J, with 7 bases between. The CDR3 nucleotides are TGTGCCAGCAGCTTAAGTGCAGGGAACACCGGGGAGCTGTTTTTT. This translates into CASSLSAGNTGELFF. The entire variable domain, with the rest obtained from reference TRBV7-3 and TRBJ2-2, is as follows: GAGVSQTPSNKVTEKGKYVELRCDPISGHTALYWYRQSLGQGPEFLIYFQGTGAADDSGLPNDRFFAVRPEGSVSTLKIQRTERGDSAVYLCASSLSAGNTGELFFGEGSRLTVL.